This T cell receptor beta chain is from a study of T cell repertoires in aging, cancer and after chemotherapy. About the research overall: Six age groups, ranging from 30 or younger to 70 or older, included the donors.

Amplification of TCR beta used genomic DNA extracted from peripheral blood. Germline CDR1 is SGHNT and CDR2 is YYREEE (reference sequence). Trimming shortened V by 0 bases and J by 1 base, and 10 bases separated the two germline ends. The CDR3 covers 15 residues. By share of the sample, this clonotype is medium-sized (0.01 to 0.1%). TRB rearrangements spanning V, D and J were amplified using mixed TRB-A/B primers. TCRdb independently ran MiXCR on the multiplex PCR reads; one entry per CDR3 protein. The sample consists of 6,500 to 9,500 distinct CDR3 sequences, 20% to 30% of them appearing once. The chain has TRBV5-4 and TRBJ1-1, with D perhaps TRBD1 (5 bases). The receptor was derived from a human donor with a blood cancer. What was sequenced was blood. The CDR3 spells CASSLDLGQNTEAFF. CDR3 bases: TGTGCCAGCAGCTTGGATTTAGGACAGAACACTGAAGCTTTCTTT.